The present TCR beta chain was sequenced within a study of shared clonotypes between healthy human individuals. Only in-frame clones appear in the TCRdb table, and some are missing; sequencing was by immunoSEQ multiplex PCR. The sample has some 2.1 million clones, 85% to 95% seen once. Naive CD8 isolation took CD45RO-negative cells positively selected for CCR7 and excluded terminally differentiated effector memory CD45RA+ cells. Study-level results: At large depth, rarefaction still showed sorted-subset sequencing to be incomplete.

Comments on this clone: Its cognate antigen is unknown.

The CDR3 consists of 13 residues. Germline V lookup: CDR1 MGHRA, CDR2 YSYEKL. V lost 3 bases to trimming and J lost 9 bases; unmatched junction nucleotides: 5. V and J are TRBV4-1 and TRBJ2-1, with 7 bases aligning to TRBD1. The sequencing input was naive CD8+ T cells sorted from blood. The sequence was collected from a man aged 18 to 30 in good health. CDR3 amino acids: CASSQQTGSEQFF. In DNA form, the CDR3 reads TGCGCCAGCAGCCAGCAGACAGGGAGTGAGCAGTTCTTC.